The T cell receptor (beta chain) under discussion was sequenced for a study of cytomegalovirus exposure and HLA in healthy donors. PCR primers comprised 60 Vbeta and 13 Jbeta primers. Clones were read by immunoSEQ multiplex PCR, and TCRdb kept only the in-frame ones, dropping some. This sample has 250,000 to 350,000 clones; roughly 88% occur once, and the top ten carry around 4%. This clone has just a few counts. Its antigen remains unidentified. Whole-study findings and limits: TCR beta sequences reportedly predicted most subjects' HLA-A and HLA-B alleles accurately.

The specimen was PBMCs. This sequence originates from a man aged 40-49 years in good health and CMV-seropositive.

DNA of the CDR3: TGTGCCAGCAGCTGGCGGGGAGAAGCTTTCTTT. Its translation is CASSWRGEAFF. The chain couples TRBV5-4 to TRBJ1-1; no reliable D call. Germline lookup yields CDR1 SGHNT and CDR2 YYREEE (reference sequence). The CDR3 extends over 11 amino acids. Trimming cost V 3 bases and J 8 bases, with 8 bases left between them. Full variable domain (missing parts from reference TRBV5-4 and TRBJ1-1): ETGVTQSPTHLIKTRGQQVTLRCSSQSGHNTVSWYQQALGQGPQFIFQYYREEENGRGNFPPRFSGLQFPNYSSELNVNALELDDSALYLCASSWRGEAFFGQGTRLTVV.